Listed below are T cell receptor beta chains from one sample, sequenced in a study of T cell repertoires in cytomegalovirus infection. TCRdb itself ran the reads through MiXCR, one entry per CDR3 protein. The sample lists fewer than 200,000 distinct CDR3 sequences; about a fifth were seen once. No cognate antigen is known for these TCRs. The specimen comprised CD8+ T cells from cultured PBMCs, sampled from culture after CMV antigen stimulation. The receptor source for this set is a human donor in good health (CMV status not recorded). Some clones in this sample may be carry-over from other donors' samples. The CDR3 runs from the conserved cysteine through the conserved F or W. The D gene is left open where the match is weak. Clone size is shown for a subset of rows, as once, few, many or a class of expanded clone.

J gene: TRBJ1-1; V gene: TRBV6-2/TRBV6-3; D gene: NA; clone size: NA; CDR3 protein: CASSSRNRYLHNTEAFF; CDR3 DNA: TGTGCCAGCAGTTCGCGAAACAGGTACCTTCACAACACTGAAGCTTTCTTT
J gene: TRBJ2-7; V gene: TRBV4-1; D gene: TRBD1; clone size: few; CDR3 protein: CASSQVDRASDEQYF; CDR3 DNA: TGCGCCAGCAGCCAGGTGGACAGGGCATCGGACGAGCAGTACTTC
J gene: TRBJ2-3; V gene: TRBV7-2; D gene: TRBD2; clone size: NA; CDR3 protein: CASSFTSGGPTSTDTQYF; CDR3 DNA: TGTGCCAGCAGCTTCACTAGCGGGGGGCCGACGAGCACAGATACGCAGTATTTT
J gene: TRBJ2-1; V gene: TRBV7-2; D gene: NA; clone size: few; CDR3 protein: CASSLDSPYQFF; CDR3 DNA: TGTGCCAGCAGCTTAGATTCGCCTTACCAGTTCTTC
J gene: TRBJ1-2; V gene: TRBV7-2; D gene: NA; clone size: few; CDR3 protein: CASSLTSRGSPGYTF; CDR3 DNA: TGTGCCAGCAGCTTAACCTCCAGGGGTAGTCCTGGCTACACCTTC
J gene: TRBJ1-1; V gene: TRBV7-9; D gene: NA; clone size: NA; CDR3 protein: CASSTHPEAFF; CDR3 DNA: TGTGCCAGCAGCACACACCCTGAAGCTTTCTTT
J gene: TRBJ2-1; V gene: TRBV4-2; D gene: NA; clone size: few; CDR3 protein: CASSQMSTSEQFF; CDR3 DNA: TGTGCCAGCAGCCAAATGTCAACTTCGGAGCAGTTCTTC
J gene: TRBJ1-2; V gene: TRBV4-3; D gene: NA; clone size: many; CDR3 protein: CASSQVGDYGYTF; CDR3 DNA: TGCGCCAGCAGCCAAGTAGGGGACTATGGCTACACCTTC
J gene: TRBJ1-3; V gene: TRBV12-3/TRBV12-4; D gene: NA; clone size: NA; CDR3 protein: CASSPPSGRRNTIYF; CDR3 DNA: TGTGCCAGCAGTCCCCCTTCCGGGAGACGGAACACCATATATTTT
J gene: TRBJ2-1; V gene: TRBV7-2; D gene: TRBD1; clone size: many; CDR3 protein: CASSVGQGTNEQFF; CDR3 DNA: TGTGCCAGCAGCGTCGGACAGGGGACGAATGAGCAGTTCTTC
J gene: TRBJ1-2; V gene: TRBV7-2; D gene: NA; clone size: few; CDR3 protein: CASSLYGLNYGYTF; CDR3 DNA: TGTGCCAGCAGCTTATATGGATTAAACTATGGCTACACCTTC
J gene: TRBJ1-2; V gene: TRBV4-1; D gene: NA; clone size: few; CDR3 protein: CASSQSPERGYTF; CDR3 DNA: TGCGCCAGCAGCCAAAGTCCTGAGCGTGGCTACACCTTC
J gene: TRBJ2-1; V gene: TRBV4-1; D gene: TRBD2; clone size: few; CDR3 protein: CASSPPTSLNEQFF; CDR3 DNA: TGCGCCAGCAGCCCTCCGACTAGCCTCAATGAGCAGTTCTTC
J gene: TRBJ2-3; V gene: TRBV12-3/TRBV12-4; D gene: NA; clone size: once; CDR3 protein: CASSLGRRSTDTQYF; CDR3 DNA: TGTGCCAGCAGTTTAGGTAGACGGTCCACAGATACGCAGTATTTT
J gene: TRBJ2-5; V gene: TRBV11-3; D gene: TRBD1; clone size: few; CDR3 protein: CASSLRTGAQETQYF; CDR3 DNA: TGTGCCAGCAGCCTCCGGACAGGGGCCCAAGAGACCCAGTACTTC
J gene: TRBJ2-3; V gene: TRBV7-6; D gene: NA; clone size: few; CDR3 protein: CASSQPRGERTDTQYF; CDR3 DNA: TGTGCCAGCAGCCAACCCAGGGGAGAAAGGACAGATACGCAGTATTTT
J gene: TRBJ2-5; V gene: TRBV6-2/TRBV6-3; D gene: NA; clone size: NA; CDR3 protein: CASSFLGTLGETQYF; CDR3 DNA: TGTGCCAGCAGCTTCCTCGGGACTCTGGGAGAGACCCAGTACTTC
J gene: TRBJ2-3; V gene: TRBV4-1; D gene: NA; clone size: NA; CDR3 protein: CASSQVSRRDTQYF; CDR3 DNA: TGCGCCAGCAGCCAGGTTTCAAGGAGAGATACGCAGTATTTT
J gene: TRBJ1-5; V gene: TRBV27; D gene: TRBD1; clone size: NA; CDR3 protein: CASSPGQGRNQPQHF; CDR3 DNA: TGTGCCAGCAGTCCCGGACAGGGCCGCAATCAGCCCCAGCATTTT
J gene: TRBJ1-5; V gene: TRBV7-2; D gene: TRBD1; clone size: few; CDR3 protein: CASRALTGEDQPQHF; CDR3 DNA: TGTGCCAGCAGGGCTTTGACAGGGGAGGACCAGCCCCAGCATTTT
J gene: TRBJ1-1; V gene: TRBV7-9; D gene: NA; clone size: many; CDR3 protein: CASSPGRLNTEAFF; CDR3 DNA: TGTGCCAGCAGCCCCGGACGGCTGAACACTGAAGCTTTCTTT
J gene: TRBJ2-2; V gene: TRBV7-9; D gene: NA; clone size: few; CDR3 protein: CASSRRQFNPNTGELFF; CDR3 DNA: TGTGCCAGCAGCCGGAGACAGTTTAATCCGAACACCGGGGAGCTGTTTTTT
J gene: TRBJ2-7; V gene: TRBV12-3/TRBV12-4; D gene: NA; clone size: NA; CDR3 protein: CASSSDGSGYEQYF; CDR3 DNA: TGTGCCAGCAGTTCGGACGGGAGTGGGTACGAGCAGTACTTC
J gene: TRBJ2-1; V gene: TRBV19; D gene: NA; clone size: once; CDR3 protein: CASSIVLHNEQFF; CDR3 DNA: TGTGCCAGTAGTATAGTCCTCCACAATGAGCAGTTCTTC
J gene: TRBJ2-7; V gene: TRBV10-2; D gene: TRBD1; clone size: NA; CDR3 protein: CASSERTGRIYEQYF; CDR3 DNA: TGCGCCAGCAGTGAGCGGACAGGAAGAATCTACGAGCAGTACTTC
J gene: TRBJ2-1; V gene: TRBV7-3; D gene: TRBD2; clone size: NA; CDR3 protein: CASSLTGLAGGSYNEQFF; CDR3 DNA: TGTGCCAGCAGCTTAACGGGTCTAGCGGGGGGCTCCTACAATGAGCAGTTCTTC
J gene: TRBJ2-1; V gene: TRBV12-3/TRBV12-4; D gene: TRBD2; clone size: few; CDR3 protein: CASSLDSGVADEQFF; CDR3 DNA: TGTGCCAGCAGTTTGGATAGCGGGGTCGCGGATGAGCAGTTCTTC
J gene: TRBJ2-3; V gene: TRBV7-8; D gene: TRBD2; clone size: few; CDR3 protein: CASSSPRGGGRDPDTQYF; CDR3 DNA: TGTGCCAGCAGCTCCCCCCGGGGGGGCGGCAGAGACCCAGATACGCAGTATTTT
J gene: TRBJ1-3; V gene: TRBV7-2; D gene: TRBD1; clone size: NA; CDR3 protein: CASSFELDRGRDTIYF; CDR3 DNA: TGTGCCAGCAGCTTCGAACTGGACAGGGGGCGCGACACCATATATTTT
J gene: TRBJ1-2; V gene: TRBV14; D gene: TRBD1; clone size: NA; CDR3 protein: CASSRTGTGGARGYTF; CDR3 DNA: TGTGCCAGCAGCCGGACCGGGACAGGGGGCGCGAGGGGCTACACCTTC
J gene: TRBJ1-5; V gene: TRBV7-9; D gene: NA; clone size: NA; CDR3 protein: CASSLVKDAGQAINQPQHF; CDR3 DNA: TGTGCCAGCAGCTTAGTGAAAGACGCGGGCCAGGCAATCAATCAGCCCCAGCATTTT
J gene: TRBJ2-3; V gene: TRBV7-2; D gene: NA; clone size: few; CDR3 protein: CASSQIRGSTDTQYF; CDR3 DNA: TGTGCCAGCAGTCAGATAAGGGGGAGCACAGATACGCAGTATTTT
J gene: TRBJ2-3; V gene: TRBV7-8; D gene: NA; clone size: few; CDR3 protein: CASRYSTDTQYF; CDR3 DNA: TGTGCCAGCAGGTACAGCACAGATACGCAGTATTTT
J gene: TRBJ2-3; V gene: TRBV27; D gene: NA; clone size: few; CDR3 protein: CASSLGVDTQYF; CDR3 DNA: TGTGCCAGCAGTTTGGGCGTAGATACGCAGTATTTT